These T cell receptor beta chains were read from a single sample in a study of CD8 T cells in Susac syndrome. A single record per CDR3 protein comes from TCRdb applying MiXCR to the immunoSEQ multiplex PCR reads. The table includes roughly 300,000 distinct CDR3 sequences, about 85% detected once. Material for sequencing was CD8+ T cells from PBMCs. These receptors came from a human donor with multiple sclerosis. CDR3s include the opening cysteine and the closing phenylalanine or tryptophan. A D gene is named only where the DNA matches it firmly. Not every row has a clone size; where given, it reads once, few, many or a size class.

cdr3_aa: CASRDRGLRDTQYF; cdr3_nt: TGTGCCAGCAGGGACAGGGGGCTGAGGGATACGCAGTATTTT; clone_size: NA; j_call: TRBJ2-3; d_call: TRBD1; v_call: TRBV5-4
cdr3_aa: CASISANSYNEQFF; cdr3_nt: TGTGCCAGCATTAGCGCCAACTCCTACAATGAGCAGTTCTTC; clone_size: NA; j_call: TRBJ2-1; d_call: NA; v_call: TRBV7-9
cdr3_aa: CASSGRREAFF; cdr3_nt: TGTGCCAGCAGTGGAAGGAGGGAAGCTTTCTTT; clone_size: NA; j_call: TRBJ1-1; d_call: NA; v_call: TRBV2
cdr3_aa: CASSRDTPSGMDEQFF; cdr3_nt: TGTGCCAGCAGCCGAGACACCCCGTCGGGGATGGATGAGCAGTTCTTC; clone_size: NA; j_call: TRBJ2-1; d_call: NA; v_call: TRBV3-1
cdr3_aa: CATSDFGRLAGGQETQYF; cdr3_nt: TGTGCCACCAGTGATTTTGGACGGCTAGCGGGCGGACAAGAGACCCAGTACTTC; clone_size: NA; j_call: TRBJ2-5; d_call: TRBD2; v_call: TRBV24-1
cdr3_aa: CASSNQGERSYEQYF; cdr3_nt: TGTGCCAGCAGCAACCAAGGAGAACGTTCCTACGAGCAGTACTTC; clone_size: NA; j_call: TRBJ2-7; d_call: NA; v_call: TRBV16
cdr3_aa: CSAEDRGTEAFF; cdr3_nt: TGCAGTGCTGAGGACAGGGGCACTGAAGCTTTCTTT; clone_size: NA; j_call: TRBJ1-1; d_call: TRBD1; v_call: TRBV20-1
cdr3_aa: CASSVEGGGVTGELFF; cdr3_nt: TGTGCCAGCAGCGTAGAGGGGGGAGGCGTCACCGGGGAGCTGTTTTTT; clone_size: NA; j_call: TRBJ2-2; d_call: NA; v_call: TRBV9
cdr3_aa: CASSVGGTAYEQYF; cdr3_nt: TGTGCCAGCAGCGTAGGCGGGACCGCCTACGAGCAGTACTTC; clone_size: NA; j_call: TRBJ2-7; d_call: NA; v_call: TRBV9
cdr3_aa: CASTAGVLNEQFF; cdr3_nt: TGTGCCAGTACTGCGGGAGTACTGAATGAGCAGTTCTTC; clone_size: NA; j_call: TRBJ2-1; d_call: TRBD2; v_call: TRBV19
cdr3_aa: CASSLIPGETQYF; cdr3_nt: TGTGCCAGCAGCTTAATCCCGGGGGAGACCCAGTACTTC; clone_size: NA; j_call: TRBJ2-5; d_call: NA; v_call: TRBV7-3
cdr3_aa: CASSLALRGSGTYEQYF; cdr3_nt: TGCGCCAGCAGCTTGGCCCTACGGGGTAGCGGTACCTACGAGCAGTACTTC; clone_size: NA; j_call: TRBJ2-7; d_call: NA; v_call: TRBV5-1
cdr3_aa: CASRDPFTDTQYF; cdr3_nt: TGTGCCAGTAGGGACCCCTTCACAGATACGCAGTATTTT; clone_size: NA; j_call: TRBJ2-3; d_call: NA; v_call: TRBV19
cdr3_aa: CASSLEFSGRSTDTQYF; cdr3_nt: TGTGCCAGCAGCTTAGAATTTAGCGGGAGAAGCACAGATACGCAGTATTTT; clone_size: NA; j_call: TRBJ2-3; d_call: TRBD2; v_call: TRBV11-2
cdr3_aa: CASSPRQGYNSPLHF; cdr3_nt: TGTGCCAGCAGCCCCCGACAGGGGTACAATTCACCCCTCCACTTT; clone_size: NA; j_call: TRBJ1-6; d_call: TRBD1; v_call: TRBV11-2
cdr3_aa: CASGWRQPQHF; cdr3_nt: TGTGCTAGTGGTTGGCGTCAGCCCCAGCATTTT; clone_size: NA; j_call: TRBJ1-5; d_call: NA; v_call: TRBV12-5
cdr3_aa: CAIRVGPEYEQYF; cdr3_nt: TGTGCCATCAGGGTCGGGCCGGAGTACGAGCAGTACTTC; clone_size: NA; j_call: TRBJ2-7; d_call: NA; v_call: TRBV10-3
cdr3_aa: CASSISGEGISYEQYF; cdr3_nt: TGTGCCAGCAGTATATCCGGGGAAGGTATCTCCTACGAGCAGTACTTC; clone_size: NA; j_call: TRBJ2-7; d_call: NA; v_call: TRBV6-1
cdr3_aa: CASSPGRSEAFF; cdr3_nt: TGTGCCAGCAGTCCGGGACGAAGTGAAGCTTTCTTT; clone_size: NA; j_call: TRBJ1-1; d_call: NA; v_call: TRBV27
cdr3_aa: CSARDLQGNRGDSPLHF; cdr3_nt: TGCAGTGCTAGAGATCTACAGGGAAATAGAGGGGATTCACCCCTCCACTTT; clone_size: NA; j_call: TRBJ1-6; d_call: NA; v_call: TRBV20-1
cdr3_aa: CASSEAARWNSPLHF; cdr3_nt: TGTGCCAGCAGTGAAGCAGCGCGTTGGAATTCACCCCTCCACTTT; clone_size: NA; j_call: TRBJ1-6; d_call: NA; v_call: TRBV2
cdr3_aa: CASSPIRGSPEAFF; cdr3_nt: TGTGCCAGCAGCCCGATTCGGGGTAGCCCTGAAGCTTTCTTT; clone_size: NA; j_call: TRBJ1-1; d_call: NA; v_call: TRBV11-2
cdr3_aa: CASRHLMDTEAFF; cdr3_nt: TGTGCCAGCAGACATCTTATGGACACTGAAGCTTTCTTT; clone_size: NA; j_call: TRBJ1-1; d_call: NA; v_call: TRBV2
cdr3_aa: CASSLAGAEAFF; cdr3_nt: TGTGCCAGCAGCTTAGCTGGGGCTGAAGCTTTCTTT; clone_size: NA; j_call: TRBJ1-1; d_call: NA; v_call: TRBV7-9
cdr3_aa: CASGRGGDTQYF; cdr3_nt: TGTGCCAGCGGTAGGGGTGGAGATACGCAGTATTTT; clone_size: NA; j_call: TRBJ2-3; d_call: NA; v_call: TRBV27
cdr3_aa: CAKTLGKETQYF; cdr3_nt: TGTGCCAAAACGCTGGGGAAAGAGACCCAGTACTTC; clone_size: NA; j_call: TRBJ2-5; d_call: NA; v_call: TRBV2
cdr3_aa: CAITRIISEEQYF; cdr3_nt: TGTGCCATCACCAGAATCATCTCGGAGGAGCAGTACTTC; clone_size: NA; j_call: TRBJ2-7; d_call: NA; v_call: TRBV10-3
cdr3_aa: CASSTPGDRGEQYF; cdr3_nt: TGCGCCAGCAGCACTCCCGGCGACAGGGGCGAGCAGTACTTC; clone_size: few; j_call: TRBJ2-7; d_call: TRBD1; v_call: TRBV4-1
cdr3_aa: CASSLVSLTNEQFF; cdr3_nt: TGTGCCAGCAGTTTGGTGTCCCTGACAAATGAGCAGTTCTTC; clone_size: NA; j_call: TRBJ2-1; d_call: NA; v_call: TRBV12-3/TRBV12-4
cdr3_aa: CASGATGVAGYTF; cdr3_nt: TGTGCTAGTGGTGCTACAGGGGTCGCTGGCTACACCTTC; clone_size: NA; j_call: TRBJ1-2; d_call: TRBD1; v_call: TRBV12-5
cdr3_aa: CASRETGTGGKYYGYTF; cdr3_nt: TGCGCCAGCAGAGAAACCGGGACAGGGGGGAAATACTATGGCTACACCTTC; clone_size: NA; j_call: TRBJ1-2; d_call: TRBD1; v_call: TRBV5-1
cdr3_aa: CASSTRAGTPTHEQFF; cdr3_nt: TGTGCCAGCAGCACCCGAGCGGGCACCCCTACCCATGAGCAGTTCTTC; clone_size: NA; j_call: TRBJ2-1; d_call: NA; v_call: TRBV9
cdr3_aa: CASRLGTNSNQPQHF; cdr3_nt: TGTGCCAGCCGGTTGGGGACAAATAGCAATCAGCCCCAGCATTTT; clone_size: NA; j_call: TRBJ1-5; d_call: NA; v_call: TRBV12-3/TRBV12-4
cdr3_aa: CASSYVVWHHGILNTEAFF; cdr3_nt: TGTGCCAGCAGTTACGTAGTATGGCACCACGGGATTTTGAACACTGAAGCTTTCTTT; clone_size: NA; j_call: TRBJ1-1; d_call: NA; v_call: TRBV6-5
cdr3_aa: CASRTSGRVVDTQYF; cdr3_nt: TGTGCCAGCAGGACTAGCGGGAGAGTTGTCGATACGCAGTATTTT; clone_size: NA; j_call: TRBJ2-3; d_call: TRBD2; v_call: TRBV28
cdr3_aa: CALGTSGRRDTFNEQFF; cdr3_nt: TGTGCCCTCGGGACTAGCGGGCGGCGAGATACTTTCAATGAGCAGTTCTTC; clone_size: NA; j_call: TRBJ2-1; d_call: TRBD2; v_call: TRBV10-3
cdr3_aa: CASSLADFYEQYF; cdr3_nt: TGCGCCAGCAGCTTGGCGGACTTCTACGAGCAGTACTTC; clone_size: few; j_call: TRBJ2-7; d_call: NA; v_call: TRBV5-1
cdr3_aa: CASSPLTVNSGNTIYF; cdr3_nt: TGTGCCAGCAGTCCGCTGACGGTAAATTCTGGAAACACCATATATTTT; clone_size: NA; j_call: TRBJ1-3; d_call: NA; v_call: TRBV12-3/TRBV12-4
cdr3_aa: CASSIGNTGELFF; cdr3_nt: TGTGCCAGCAGCATCGGGAACACCGGGGAGCTGTTTTTT; clone_size: NA; j_call: TRBJ2-2; d_call: NA; v_call: TRBV27
cdr3_aa: CASSLVQYNEQFF; cdr3_nt: TGTGCCAGCAGTTTAGTCCAATACAATGAGCAGTTCTTC; clone_size: NA; j_call: TRBJ2-1; d_call: NA; v_call: TRBV27
cdr3_aa: CASSRSDWVETQYF; cdr3_nt: TGTGCCAGCAGCCGATCGGACTGGGTCGAGACCCAGTACTTC; clone_size: NA; j_call: TRBJ2-5; d_call: NA; v_call: TRBV14
cdr3_aa: CATSVSGPTYNEQFF; cdr3_nt: TGTGCCACCAGTGTTAGCGGGCCTACCTACAATGAGCAGTTCTTC; clone_size: NA; j_call: TRBJ2-1; d_call: TRBD2; v_call: TRBV24-1
cdr3_aa: CATREQGRETQYF; cdr3_nt: TGTGCCACCAGGGAACAGGGGCGAGAGACCCAGTACTTC; clone_size: NA; j_call: TRBJ2-5; d_call: TRBD1; v_call: TRBV15
cdr3_aa: CASSQDWDEQFF; cdr3_nt: TGTGCCAGCAGCCAAGATTGGGATGAGCAGTTCTTC; clone_size: NA; j_call: TRBJ2-1; d_call: NA; v_call: TRBV4-2
cdr3_aa: CAWSRRYEQYF; cdr3_nt: TGTGCCTGGAGTCGGCGGTACGAGCAGTACTTC; clone_size: NA; j_call: TRBJ2-7; d_call: NA; v_call: TRBV30
cdr3_aa: CASSPSASGRETQYF; cdr3_nt: TGTGCCAGCAGCCCGTCGGCTAGCGGGAGGGAGACCCAGTACTTC; clone_size: NA; j_call: TRBJ2-5; d_call: TRBD2; v_call: TRBV7-2
cdr3_aa: CASTSRDRDWDEQFF; cdr3_nt: TGTGCCAGCACCAGCCGGGACAGGGACTGGGACGAGCAGTTCTTC; clone_size: NA; j_call: TRBJ2-1; d_call: TRBD1; v_call: TRBV9
cdr3_aa: CASSLTSGGYNEQFF; cdr3_nt: TGTGCCAGCAGTTTAACTAGCGGGGGGTACAATGAGCAGTTCTTC; clone_size: NA; j_call: TRBJ2-1; d_call: TRBD2; v_call: TRBV27
cdr3_aa: CASSLRGLAVTGELFF; cdr3_nt: TGTGCCAGCAGCTTACGGGGACTAGCGGTCACCGGGGAGCTGTTTTTT; clone_size: once; j_call: TRBJ2-2; d_call: TRBD2; v_call: TRBV7-6
cdr3_aa: CASSRDRTGFGYTF; cdr3_nt: TGTGCCAGCAGTAGGGACAGGACGGGCTTCGGCTACACCTTC; clone_size: NA; j_call: TRBJ1-2; d_call: TRBD1; v_call: TRBV12-3/TRBV12-4
cdr3_aa: CASSYDATTGNTIYF; cdr3_nt: TGTGCCAGCAGTTACGACGCTACTACTGGAAACACCATATATTTT; clone_size: NA; j_call: TRBJ1-3; d_call: NA; v_call: TRBV6-6
cdr3_aa: CASSLQGGQPQHF; cdr3_nt: TGTGCCAGCAGCCTACAGGGAGGTCAGCCCCAGCATTTT; clone_size: NA; j_call: TRBJ1-5; d_call: NA; v_call: TRBV6-5
cdr3_aa: CASSSFRREGYNEQFF; cdr3_nt: TGTGCCAGCAGCTCCTTCCGGCGGGAGGGCTACAATGAGCAGTTCTTC; clone_size: NA; j_call: TRBJ2-1; d_call: TRBD2; v_call: TRBV12-3/TRBV12-4